In this sample, the clone carrying this T cell receptor (beta chain) turned up a few times. Its antigen is not known. This entry belongs to a study of cytomegalovirus exposure and HLA in healthy donors. Germline V gene data show CDR1 as GTSNPN and CDR2 as SVGIG (reference sequence). The V segment lost 3 bases and the J segment 6 bases; nucleotides outside the gene matches: 11. This CDR3 spans 15 amino acids. Whole-study results and caveats: Most observed TCR sequences were rare, whereas some public TCRs were detected in many donors.

The PCR contained 60 Vbeta and 13 Jbeta primers. Assay: immunoSEQ multiplex PCR; the TCRdb copy retains only in-frame clones and omits some. The repertoire holds some 130,000 clones, with 77% as singletons. The chain employs TRBV30 and TRBJ2-4, with 7 bases lining up with TRBD2. The clonotype comes from a male donor in good health and CMV-seropositive. The sequencing sample was made of PBMCs. Here the CDR3 reads CAWSPIGGSRNIQYF. CDR3 nucleotide sequence: TGTGCCTGGAGCCCCATCGGGGGGTCCCGAAACATTCAGTACTTC. Full variable domain (missing parts from reference TRBV30 and TRBJ2-4): SQTIHQWPATLVQPVGSPLSLECTVEGTSNPNLYWYRQAAGRGLQLLFYSVGIGQISSEVPQNLSASRPQDRQFILSSKKLLLSDSGFYLCAWSPIGGSRNIQYFGAGTRLSVL.